A single sample is the source of the 11 T cell receptor beta chains below, sequenced in a study of T cells after yellow fever vaccination. TCRdb processed the 5' RACE reads anew with MiXCR; each CDR3 protein has one entry. The repertoire holds roughly 240,000 distinct CDR3 sequences, with about 7% as singletons. The starting material was CD4+ T cells sorted from PBMCs, obtained on the day of the yellow fever booster vaccination. These receptors were collected from a man under 40 who received the YFV17D yellow fever vaccine.

This clonotype was seen a few times. This rearrangement joins TRBV7-9 to TRBJ2-3; 7 nucleotides match TRBD1. The CDR3 runs 15 residues. Germline CDR1 SEHNR, CDR2 FQNEAQ (reference sequence). V was pared by 5 bases and J by 3 bases, with 8 bases of the junction left unmatched. The CDR3 region is CASSLQGTATDTQYF. The CDR3 nucleotides read TGTGCCAGCAGCCTACAGGGGACGGCGACAGATACGCAGTATTTT.

This clonotype was picked up many times. This chain connects TRBV7-2 to TRBJ2-1, with D hard to call. The CDR3 is 13 amino acids. V was shortened by 5 bases and J by 8 bases, with 13 bases between the two germline ends. CDR1 is SGHTA and CDR2 is FQGNSA in the germline V gene. For the CDR3, the DNA is TGTGCCAGCAGCCCGTTTGGGTCCGATGAGCAGTTCTTC. Its protein is CASSPFGSDEQFF.

About this clonotype: The junction and the germline gene differ at one end; a read error may be behind it. Written as DNA, the CDR3 is TGCCGTGCTAGAGGACGACAGGAGAACACCGGGGAGCTGTTTTTT. It specifies CRARGRQENTGELFF. The rearrangement uses TRBV20-1 and TRBJ2-2, with D perhaps TRBD1 (6 bases). Germline CDR1 and CDR2: DFQATT and SNEGSKA (reference sequence). The CDR3 is made up of 15 amino acids.

This clonotype came up a few times. The chain joins TRBV30 to TRBJ2-3; D uncertain. Trimming cost V 2 bases and J 5 bases, with 14 bases left between them. Germline V gene sequence: CDR1 GTSNPN, CDR2 SVGIG (reference sequence). The CDR3 has 14 amino acids. CDR3 bases: TGTGCCTGGAGTAAGGCTAGGCGCTTAGATACGCAGTATTTT. This sequence encodes CAWSKARRLDTQYF.

This chain uses TRBV12-5 with TRBJ2-1; 9 nucleotides agree with TRBD2. Germline CDR1 reads LGHNT; CDR2 reads FRNRAP. The CDR3 extends over 13 amino acids. V lost 4 bases, J lost 11 bases, and 6 bases stayed unmatched. CDR3 nucleotides: TGTGCTAGTGGTTCCCCACCTAGCGGGAAGCAGTTCTTC. This translates into CASGSPPSGKQFF. Based on the CDR3 plus reference TRBV12-5 and TRBJ2-1, the full variable domain is DARVTQTPRHKVTEMGQEVTMRCQPILGHNTVFWYRQTMMQGLELLAYFRNRAPLDDSGMPKDRFSAEMPDATLATLKIQPSEPRDSAVYFCASGSPPSGKQFFGPGTRLTVL.

The chain carries TRBV10-2 and TRBJ2-2; D uncertain. This CDR3 is built from 14 residues. Germline assignment: CDR1 WSHSY and CDR2 SAAADI. The V gene lost 2 bases and the J gene lost 5 bases, with 9 bases spanning the gap. The CDR3 region is CASSELEQTGELFF. For the CDR3, the DNA is TGCGCCAGCAGTGAGCTAGAACAGACCGGGGAGCTGTTTTTT.

The chain combines TRBV18 with TRBJ2-5; 10 bases are shared with TRBD1. The V segment lost 3 bases and the J segment 3 bases; nucleotides outside the gene matches: 7. The CDR3 sequence is 16 residues long. Germline CDR1 and CDR2: KGHSH and LQKENI. CDR3 in DNA: TGTGCCAGCTCACCGACCCTTGGGACAGGGGAAGAGACCCAGTACTTC. Amino acid sequence: CASSPTLGTGEETQYF.

The table lists this clonotype with many counts. The chain recombines TRBV27 with TRBJ2-5, with 7 bases that match TRBD1. V shed 6 bases and J 5 bases; nucleotides not matched to a gene: 9. The CDR3 length is 14 residues. Per the germline V gene, CDR1 is MNHEY and CDR2 is SMNVEV (reference sequence). CDR3 nucleotide sequence: TGTGCCAGCAGCCGGACAGGTGGTGGGGAGACCCAGTACTTC. Amino acids: CASSRTGGGETQYF.

The chain links TRBV5-1 to TRBJ2-1; TRBD2 agrees at 7 bases. V shed 7 bases and J 6 bases; nucleotides not matched to a gene: 4. Germline CDR1 is SGHRS and CDR2 is YFSETQ. CDR3 length: 12 amino acids. This chain's CDR3 is CASREVGNEQFF. In DNA form, the CDR3 reads TGCGCCAGCCGGGAGGTCGGCAATGAGCAGTTCTTC.

The gene calls are TRBV5-1 and TRBJ2-7; the D is unclear. The V gene's germline CDR1 is SGHRS and CDR2 YFSETQ. Trimming took off 0 bases at V and 2 bases at J, with 9 bases between the two ends. The CDR3 sequence is 14 residues long. This CDR3 is CASSLVPSTYEQYF. CDR3 sequence (DNA): TGCGCCAGCAGCTTGGTACCCTCCACCTACGAGCAGTACTTC.

This clonotype came up many times. This chain links TRBV7-3 with TRBJ2-5; tentatively, D is TRBD1 (6 bases). Germline CDR1 SGHTA, CDR2 FQGTGA. The CDR3 consists of 13 residues. The V and J ends lost 4 bases and 5 bases respectively, with 11 bases between them. The CDR3 DNA reads TGTGCCAGCAGCTGGGGACAAAGGGAGACCCAGTACTTC. Translating it yields CASSWGQRETQYF.